Listed here are 2 T cell receptor beta chains from one sample, sequenced in a study of technical replicates of blood from several donors (dated by TCRdb to the late 2010s). The method behind the library was the immunoSEQ multiplex PCR assay. TCRdb holds this immuneACCESS table with in-frame rearrangements only. Some clones are missing; in checked studies, unresolved V genes explain under half, and the rest has no known cause. In this sample the table shows some 99,000 clones, approximately 95% of which occur a single time. In total, the top ten clones hold roughly 0.21% of the sample. Sequencing used T cells isolated from PBMCs. The receptors originated from a human donor in good health.

The genes are TRBV11-3 and TRBJ2-1; the match to TRBD2 covers 7 bases. The CDR3 length is 17 residues. CDR1 and CDR2 from the germline V gene are SGHNT and YENEEA. Trimming cost V 5 bases and J 0 bases; bases outside gene matches: 10. The CDR3 nucleotides are TGTGCCAGCAGCCTCGGGGGGAGACGGAGCTCCTACAATGAGCAGTTCTTC. This sequence encodes CASSLGGRRSSYNEQFF.

V and J are TRBV13 and TRBJ2-7, with D maybe TRBD1 (6 bases). The V and J ends lost 6 bases and 0 bases respectively, with 15 bases between them. Germline lookup yields CDR1 PRHDT and CDR2 FYEKMQ (reference sequence). The CDR3 length is 15 residues. The CDR3 sequence: CASSHTGRFSYEQYF. DNA of the CDR3: TGTGCCAGCAGTCATACAGGGCGGTTCTCCTACGAGCAGTACTTC.